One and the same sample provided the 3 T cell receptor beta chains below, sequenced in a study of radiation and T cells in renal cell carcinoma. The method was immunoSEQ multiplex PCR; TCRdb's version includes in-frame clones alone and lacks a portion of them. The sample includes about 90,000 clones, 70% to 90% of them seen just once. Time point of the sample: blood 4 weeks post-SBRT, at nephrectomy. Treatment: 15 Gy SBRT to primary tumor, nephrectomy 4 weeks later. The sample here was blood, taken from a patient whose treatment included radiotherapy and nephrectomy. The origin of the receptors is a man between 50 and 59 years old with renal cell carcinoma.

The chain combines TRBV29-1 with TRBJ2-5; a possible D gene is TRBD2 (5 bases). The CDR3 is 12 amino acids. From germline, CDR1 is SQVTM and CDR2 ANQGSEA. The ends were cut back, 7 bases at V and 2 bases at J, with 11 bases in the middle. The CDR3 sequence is CSGGRAQETQYF. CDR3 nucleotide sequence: TGCAGCGGTGGGCGGGCTCAAGAGACCCAGTACTTC.

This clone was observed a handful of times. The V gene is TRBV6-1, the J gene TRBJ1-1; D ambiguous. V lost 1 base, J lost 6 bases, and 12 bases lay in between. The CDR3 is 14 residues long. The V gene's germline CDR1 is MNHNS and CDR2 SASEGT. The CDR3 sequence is CASSEVGSWSEAFF. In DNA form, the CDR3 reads TGTGCCAGCAGTGAAGTGGGGAGTTGGTCTGAAGCTTTCTTT.

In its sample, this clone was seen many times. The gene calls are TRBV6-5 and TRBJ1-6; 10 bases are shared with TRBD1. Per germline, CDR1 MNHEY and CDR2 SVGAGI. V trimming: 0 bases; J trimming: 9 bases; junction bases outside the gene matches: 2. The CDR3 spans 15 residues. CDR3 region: CASSYSTGGSSPLHF. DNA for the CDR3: TGTGCCAGCAGTTACTCGACAGGGGGCAGTTCACCCCTCCACTTT.